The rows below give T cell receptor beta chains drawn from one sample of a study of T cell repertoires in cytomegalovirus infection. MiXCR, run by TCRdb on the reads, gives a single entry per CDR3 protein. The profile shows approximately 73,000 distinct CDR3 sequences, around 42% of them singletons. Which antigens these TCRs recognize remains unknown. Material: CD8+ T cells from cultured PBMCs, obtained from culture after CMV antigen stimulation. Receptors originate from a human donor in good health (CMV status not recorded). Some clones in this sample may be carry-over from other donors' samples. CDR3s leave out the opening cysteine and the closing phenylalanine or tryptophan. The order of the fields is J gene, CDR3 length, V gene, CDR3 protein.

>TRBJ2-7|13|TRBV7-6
ASSLPPGDVGEQY
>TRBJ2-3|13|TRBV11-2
ASSPSGGAPDTQY
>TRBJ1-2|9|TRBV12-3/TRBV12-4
ASSLGFGYT
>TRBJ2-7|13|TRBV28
ASRLRGDSSYEQY
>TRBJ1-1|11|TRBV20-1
SARGTGDTEAF
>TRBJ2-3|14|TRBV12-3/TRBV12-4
ASATYTPPSTDTQY
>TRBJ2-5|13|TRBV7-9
ASSFSFDLGETQY
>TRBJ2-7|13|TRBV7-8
ASSLAWMGAYEQY
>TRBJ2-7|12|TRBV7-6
ASSPSTGSYEQY
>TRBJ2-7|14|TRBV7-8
ASSLATREPYYEQY